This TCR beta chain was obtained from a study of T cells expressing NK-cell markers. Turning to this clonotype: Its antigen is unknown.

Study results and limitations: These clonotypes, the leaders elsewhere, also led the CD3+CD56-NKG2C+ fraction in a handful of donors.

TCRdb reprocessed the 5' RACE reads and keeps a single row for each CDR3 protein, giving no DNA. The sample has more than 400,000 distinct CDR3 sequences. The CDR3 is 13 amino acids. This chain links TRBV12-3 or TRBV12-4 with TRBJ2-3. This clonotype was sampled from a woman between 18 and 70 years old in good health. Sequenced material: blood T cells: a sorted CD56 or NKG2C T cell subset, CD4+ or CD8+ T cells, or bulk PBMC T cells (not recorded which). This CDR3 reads CASSSATTDTQYF.